One and the same sample provided the 22 T cell receptor beta chains below, sequenced in a study of PD-L1 blockade in urothelial cancer. Profiled with immunoSEQ multiplex PCR; TCRdb holds only in-frame clones, not every one. The sample yields under 40,000 clones, 75% to 85% seen once. The starting material was PBMCs, obtained around atezolizumab (anti-PD-L1) treatment. The receptors stem from a man aged 60 to 75 with urothelial cancer.

The V call is TRBV21-1, the J call TRBJ1-1. TRBV21-1 corresponds to a pseudogene. This CDR3 is 15 amino acids long. This CDR3 reads CASRSKRQANTEAFF. As DNA, the CDR3 is TGTGCCAGCAGGAGTAAGCGGCAAGCGAACACTGAAGCTTTCTTT.

The chain recombines TRBV19 with TRBJ1-2; 8 bases line up with TRBD1. Germline V gene lookup returns CDR1 LNHDA and CDR2 SQIVND (reference sequence). CDR3 size: 13 residues. V lost 10 bases and J lost 6; bases outside the gene matches: 10. The CDR3 reads CATQGQVPDGYTF. For the CDR3, the DNA is TGTGCCACCCAGGGACAGGTGCCGGATGGCTACACCTTC.

The V gene is TRBV13, the J gene TRBJ2-1; 8 nucleotides agree with TRBD2. The V gene's germline CDR1 is PRHDT and CDR2 FYEKMQ (reference sequence). The CDR3 sequence is 14 residues long. Losses at the gene ends were 5 bases for V and 10 bases for J; bases not matched to a gene: 10. The DNA of the CDR3 is TGTGCCAGCAGCCTCCCGGGGGGGGGACTGGAGCAGTTCTTC. This codes for CASSLPGGGLEQFF.

The V gene is TRBV7-8, the J gene TRBJ2-1; D may be TRBD2 (6 bases). V lost 1 base to trimming and J lost 0 bases, with 13 bases between them. Germline V gives CDR1 SGHVS, CDR2 FQNEAQ. This CDR3 comprises 17 residues. The CDR3 here is CASSLGVAGSSYNEQFF. The CDR3 DNA reads TGTGCCAGCAGCTTAGGGGTGGCCGGGAGCTCCTACAATGAGCAGTTCTTC. Full variable domain (remainder filled in from reference TRBV7-8 and TRBJ2-1): GAGVSQSPRYKVAKRGQDVALRCDPISGHVSLFWYQQALGQGPEFLTYFQNEAQLDKSGLPSDRFFAERPEGSVSTLKIQRTQQEDSAVYLCASSLGVAGSSYNEQFFGPGTRLTVL.

This chain connects TRBV7-9 to TRBJ1-1, with TRBD1 as a possible D gene (6 bases). This CDR3 region has 14 residues. The V gene's germline CDR1 is SEHNR and CDR2 FQNEAQ (reference sequence). The V gene lost 5 bases and the J gene lost 3 bases, with 13 bases spanning the gap. This chain's CDR3 is CASSPPDRYTEAFF. As DNA, the CDR3 is TGTGCCAGCAGCCCACCAGACAGGTACACTGAAGCTTTCTTT.

The V and J genes are TRBV7-8 and TRBJ2-3; 12 nucleotides match TRBD2. Germline assignment: CDR1 SGHVS and CDR2 FQNEAQ. The junction had 1 base not matched to a gene; V was cut back by 4 bases and J by 8 bases. The length of the CDR3 is 13 residues. The CDR3 spells CASSSTSGSTQYF. The CDR3 nucleotides read TGTGCCAGCAGCTCGACTAGCGGGAGTACGCAGTATTTT.

V usage is TRBV5-1 and J usage is TRBJ2-5, with 7 bases that match TRBD2. The ends lost 1 base at V and 9 bases at J; junction bases unmatched: 12. Germline V gene data show CDR1 as SGHRS and CDR2 as YFSETQ. The CDR3 loop spans 15 amino acids. CDR3 nucleotide sequence: TGCGCCAGCAGCTTGTACCGCGGGAGTGGGGAGGCCCAGTACTTC. Its translation: CASSLYRGSGEAQYF.

The CDR3 region has the DNA TGTGCCAGCAGCAGGCCCTCCGGGACAGGCTCGTACGAGCAGTACTTC. Translation gives CASSRPSGTGSYEQYF. The chain employs TRBV2 and TRBJ2-7; 8 bases line up with TRBD1. V lost 6 bases, J lost 4 bases, and 14 bases stayed unmatched. The CDR3 runs 16 residues. Germline V gene sequence: CDR1 SNHLY, CDR2 FYNNEI.

The chain carries TRBV6-1 and TRBJ2-5; TRBD1 aligns across 7 bases. From germline, CDR1 is MNHNS and CDR2 SASEGT. With V trimmed by 6 bases and J by 5 bases, 12 bases remained unmatched. This CDR3 has 15 residues. In DNA, the CDR3 is TGTGCCAGCAGCGCCTGGGACAGTCTTGGGGAGACCCAGTACTTC. Translation: CASSAWDSLGETQYF.

The V gene is TRBV28, the J gene TRBJ2-7, with D possibly TRBD1 on 6 matching bases. Per the germline V gene, CDR1 is MDHEN and CDR2 is SYDVKM. Between the trimmed V and J ends, which lost 1 base and 2 bases, there was a span of 12 bases. The CDR3 loop spans 15 amino acids. CDR3 in amino acids: CASSLYRVITYEQYF. In DNA, the CDR3 is TGTGCCAGCAGTTTATACAGGGTTATAACCTACGAGCAGTACTTC.

This clone is a singleton in its sample. The chain uses TRBV4-3 and TRBJ2-1; 12 positions match TRBD2. The germline gives CDR1 LGHNA, CDR2 YSLEER. The CDR3 runs 16 residues. V lost 2 bases to trimming and J lost 6 bases; unmatched junction nucleotides: 5. The CDR3 DNA is TGCGCCAGCAGCCAAATGACTAGCGGGGGTTTCAATGAGCAGTTCTTC. It is translated as CASSQMTSGGFNEQFF.

The chain links TRBV15 to TRBJ2-5, with TRBD2 matching 9 bases. The junction had 5 bases not matched to a gene; V was cut back by 1 base and J by 5 bases. Germline V gene data show CDR1 as LNHNV and CDR2 as YYDKDF (reference sequence). CDR3 length equals 15 residues. CDR3 loop: CATSRVSGRVETQYF. CDR3 coding DNA: TGTGCCACCAGCAGAGTTAGCGGGAGAGTGGAGACCCAGTACTTC.

The rearrangement links TRBV19 to TRBJ2-7, with 7 bases aligning to TRBD1. Germline values: CDR1 LNHDA, CDR2 SQIVND (reference sequence). The CDR3 is made up of 14 amino acids. With 6 bases clipped from V and 4 bases from J, the junction kept 9 bases outside the gene matches. The CDR3 DNA reads as TGTGCCAGTAGCCTCGGCAGGGGGAATTACGAGCAGTACTTC. Encoded protein: CASSLGRGNYEQYF.

This chain uses TRBV5-5 with TRBJ2-1, with a possible D match to TRBD2 (6 bases). The V end was cut by 4 bases, the J end by 4 bases, with 15 bases between. The CDR3 has 15 amino acids. Germline V gene lookup returns CDR1 SGHKS and CDR2 YYEKEE (reference sequence). The CDR3 loop reads CASSPRGSGYNEQFF. In DNA form, the CDR3 reads TGTGCCAGCAGCCCCCGGGGGTCGGGGTACAATGAGCAGTTCTTC.

This sequence joins TRBV7-3 and TRBJ2-3; TRBD2 matches 7 bases. V was pared by 2 bases and J by 5 bases, with 1 base of the junction left unmatched. CDR3 size: 13 residues. The germline V gene has CDR1 SGHTA and CDR2 FQGTGA. CDR3 coding DNA: TGTGCCAGCAGCTTAGCTAGCGGAGATACGCAGTATTTT. Its protein product is CASSLASGDTQYF.

This rearrangement joins TRBV5-6 to TRBJ2-3; possible D gene TRBD2, 6 bases. Trimming cost V 0 bases and J 0 bases, with 8 bases left between them. The CDR3 has 15 amino acids. Germline assignment: CDR1 SGHDT and CDR2 YYEEEE. CDR3 in DNA: TGTGCCAGCAGCTTGGGGCTAGCGAGCACAGATACGCAGTATTTT. Protein: CASSLGLASTDTQYF.

The chain couples TRBV15 to TRBJ1-1; possible D gene TRBD1, 6 bases. Germline values: CDR1 LNHNV, CDR2 YYDKDF (reference sequence). The CDR3 loop spans 13 amino acids. V dropped 5 bases and J dropped 3 bases, with 10 bases sitting between them. DNA of the CDR3: TGTGCCACCAGCGGCAGGGGATACACTGAAGCTTTCTTT. Protein: CATSGRGYTEAFF.

The V and J genes are TRBV5-1 and TRBJ2-1, with D possibly TRBD2 on 5 matching bases. The CDR3 is 15 amino acids. Germline V lookup: CDR1 SGHRS, CDR2 YFSETQ. V lost 6 bases and J lost 5, with 18 bases in between. CDR3 DNA: TGCGCCAGCACCATACACACCTTGAGGGACAATGAGCAGTTCTTC. Its protein product is CASTIHTLRDNEQFF.

The chain couples TRBV18 to TRBJ1-1, with a tentative D call TRBD1 (6 bases). The CDR3 consists of 14 residues. Germline V gives CDR1 KGHSH, CDR2 LQKENI. V lost 4 bases to trimming and J lost 7 bases, with 16 bases between them. The CDR3 sequence: CASSQTTGTIEAFF. DNA for the CDR3: TGTGCCAGCTCACAAACCACAGGGACAATTGAAGCTTTCTTT.

This chain joins TRBV5-1 and TRBJ2-5; 9 nucleotides line up with TRBD1. The CDR3 sequence is 15 residues long. V lost 0 bases to trimming and J lost 4 bases; unmatched junction nucleotides: 4. Germline lookup yields CDR1 SGHRS and CDR2 YFSETQ. CDR3 region: CASSLATGGIETQYF. The CDR3 coding sequence is TGCGCCAGCAGCTTGGCCACAGGGGGCATAGAGACCCAGTACTTC.

The rearrangement joins TRBV7-2 to TRBJ2-7, with TRBD1 identical over 8 bases. This CDR3 spans 13 amino acids. Per germline, CDR1 SGHTA and CDR2 FQGNSA. After removal of 2 bases from V and 5 bases from J, the junction contained 2 bases not matched to a gene. CDR3 DNA sequence: TGTGCCAGCAGCTTAACCAGGGGGCACGAGCAGTACTTC. It yields the protein CASSLTRGHEQYF.

The chain carries TRBV12-5 and TRBJ1-1; TRBD1 agrees at 8 bases. The germline gives CDR1 LGHNT, CDR2 FRNRAP. The ends lost 3 bases at V and 1 base at J; junction bases unmatched: 7. The CDR3 contains 16 residues. In DNA form, the CDR3 reads TGTGCTAGTGGTTTATTAACAGGGGGGAAGAACACTGAAGCTTTCTTT. Translating it yields CASGLLTGGKNTEAFF.